This TCR beta chain was observed in a study of T cell clusters in autoimmune cytopenias. Germline V gene lookup returns CDR1 LGHNA and CDR2 YNFKEQ. The CDR3 extends over 21 amino acids. TRB was amplified by touch-down multiplex PCR, primer pools A and B combined. TCRdb reworked the multiplex PCR reads into one entry per CDR3 protein, no DNA. The listing records some 7,200 distinct CDR3 sequences. About 37,500 genome equivalents of blood DNA were amplified for TRB. In addition, the sample was reused for a study of T cell repertoires in aging, cancer and after chemotherapy. That source reports: Six age groups, ranging from 30 or younger to 70 or older, included the donors. In cancer patients, declining TCR diversity with age involved lost richness and lost evenness. Rebound thymic output was suggested by rising median generation probability during chemotherapy in each cancer cohort.

Sequenced: peripheral blood. V gene TRBV4-2 combines with J gene TRBJ2-3; without DNA, the TCRdb call of TRBD2 cannot be checked. The sequence derives from a human donor in good health. Here the CDR3 reads CASSQGYGGQNSFGYTDTQYF.